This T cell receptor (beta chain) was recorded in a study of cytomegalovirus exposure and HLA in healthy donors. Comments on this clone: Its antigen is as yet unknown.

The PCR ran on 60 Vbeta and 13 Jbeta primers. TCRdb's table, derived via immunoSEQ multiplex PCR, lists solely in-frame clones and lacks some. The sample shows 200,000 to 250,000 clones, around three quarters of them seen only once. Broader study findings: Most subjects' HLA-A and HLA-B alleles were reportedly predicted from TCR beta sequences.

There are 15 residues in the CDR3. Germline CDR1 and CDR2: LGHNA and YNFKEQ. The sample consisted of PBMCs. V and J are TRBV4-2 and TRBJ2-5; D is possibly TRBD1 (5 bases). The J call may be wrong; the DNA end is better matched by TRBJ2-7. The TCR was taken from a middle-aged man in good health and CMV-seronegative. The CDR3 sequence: CASSPSNARGYEQYF. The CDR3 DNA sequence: TGTGCCAGCAGCCCCTCTAATGCTAGGGGCTACGAGCAGTACTTC.